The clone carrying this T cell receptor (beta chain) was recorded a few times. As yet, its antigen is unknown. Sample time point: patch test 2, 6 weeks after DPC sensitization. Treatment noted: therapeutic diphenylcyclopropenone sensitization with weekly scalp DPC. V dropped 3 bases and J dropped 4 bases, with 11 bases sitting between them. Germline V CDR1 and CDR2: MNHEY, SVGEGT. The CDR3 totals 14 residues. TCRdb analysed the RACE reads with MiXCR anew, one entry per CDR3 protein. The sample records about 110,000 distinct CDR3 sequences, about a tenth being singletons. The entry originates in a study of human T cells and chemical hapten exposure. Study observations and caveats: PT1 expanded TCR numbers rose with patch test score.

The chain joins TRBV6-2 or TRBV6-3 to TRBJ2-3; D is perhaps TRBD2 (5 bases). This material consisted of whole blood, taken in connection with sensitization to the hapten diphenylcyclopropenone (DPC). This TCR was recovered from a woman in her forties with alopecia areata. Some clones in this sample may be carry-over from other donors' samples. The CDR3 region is CASSYNVGADTQYF. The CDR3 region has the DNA TGTGCCAGCAGTTATAATGTCGGGGCAGATACGCAGTATTTT.